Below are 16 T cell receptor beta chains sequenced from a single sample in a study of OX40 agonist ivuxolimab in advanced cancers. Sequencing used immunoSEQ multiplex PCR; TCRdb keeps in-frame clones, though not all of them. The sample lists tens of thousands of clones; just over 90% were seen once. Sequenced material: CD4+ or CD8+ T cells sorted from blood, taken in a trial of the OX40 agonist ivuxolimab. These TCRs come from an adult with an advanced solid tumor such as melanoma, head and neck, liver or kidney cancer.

The chain's CDR3 is CASSAPLAGVGKTQYF. In nucleotides, the CDR3 is TGTGCCAGCAGTGCTCCCCTAGCGGGAGTTGGGAAGACCCAGTACTTC. The chain recombines TRBV6-1 with TRBJ2-5; 10 positions agree with TRBD2. The CDR3 is 16 amino acids. After removal of 4 bases from V and 6 bases from J, the junction contained 11 bases not matched to a gene. Looked up from germline, CDR1 is MNHNS and CDR2 is SASEGT.

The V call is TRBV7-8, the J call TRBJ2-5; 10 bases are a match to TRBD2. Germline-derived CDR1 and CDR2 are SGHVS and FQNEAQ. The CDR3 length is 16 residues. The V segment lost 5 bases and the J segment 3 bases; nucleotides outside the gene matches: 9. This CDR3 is CASSPTLAGVEETQYF. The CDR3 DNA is TGTGCCAGCAGCCCTACCCTAGCGGGAGTCGAAGAGACCCAGTACTTC.

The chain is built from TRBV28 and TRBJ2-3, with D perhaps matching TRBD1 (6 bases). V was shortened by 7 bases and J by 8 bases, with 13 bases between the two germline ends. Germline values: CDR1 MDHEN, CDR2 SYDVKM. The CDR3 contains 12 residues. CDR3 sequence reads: CASTNLGGTQYF. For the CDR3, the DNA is TGTGCCAGCACAAACCTAGGGGGTACGCAGTATTTT. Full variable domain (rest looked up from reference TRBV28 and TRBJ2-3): DVKVTQSSRYLVKRTGEKVFLECVQDMDHENMFWYRQDPGLGLRLIYFSYDVKMKEKGDIPEGYSVSREKKERFSLILESASTNQTSMYLCASTNLGGTQYFGPGTRLTVL.

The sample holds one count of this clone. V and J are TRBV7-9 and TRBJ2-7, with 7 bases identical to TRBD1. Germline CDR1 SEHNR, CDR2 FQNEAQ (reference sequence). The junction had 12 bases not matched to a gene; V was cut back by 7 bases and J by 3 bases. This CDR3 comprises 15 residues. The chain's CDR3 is CASTRAEGGDYEQYF. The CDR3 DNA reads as TGTGCCAGCACCCGCGCTGAAGGGGGCGACTACGAGCAGTACTTC. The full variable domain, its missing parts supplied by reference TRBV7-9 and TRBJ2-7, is DTGVSQNPRHKITKRGQNVTFRCDPISEHNRLYWYRQTLGQGPEFLTYFQNEAQLEKSRLLSDRFSAERPKGSFSTLEIQRTEQGDSAMYLCASTRAEGGDYEQYFGPGTRLTVT.

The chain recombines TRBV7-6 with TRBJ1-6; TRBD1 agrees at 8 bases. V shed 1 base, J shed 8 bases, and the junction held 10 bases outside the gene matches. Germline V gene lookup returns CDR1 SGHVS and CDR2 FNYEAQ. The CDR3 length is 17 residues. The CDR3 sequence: CASSLGPRTGRHSPLHF. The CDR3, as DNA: TGTGCCAGCAGCTTAGGGCCCCGGACAGGGCGCCATTCACCCCTCCACTTT. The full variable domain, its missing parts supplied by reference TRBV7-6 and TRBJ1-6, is GAGVSQSPRYKVTKRGQDVALRCDPISGHVSLYWYRQALGQGPEFLTYFNYEAQQDKSGLPNDRFSAERPEGSISTLTIQRTEQRDSAMYRCASSLGPRTGRHSPLHFGNGTRLTVT.

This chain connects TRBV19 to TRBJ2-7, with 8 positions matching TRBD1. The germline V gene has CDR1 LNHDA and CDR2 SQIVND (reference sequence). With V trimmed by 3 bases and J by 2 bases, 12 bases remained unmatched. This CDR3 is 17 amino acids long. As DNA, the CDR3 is TGTGCCAGTAGTATCTATTACGCGGCAGGGGGCCCCTACGAGCAGTACTTC. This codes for CASSIYYAAGGPYEQYF.

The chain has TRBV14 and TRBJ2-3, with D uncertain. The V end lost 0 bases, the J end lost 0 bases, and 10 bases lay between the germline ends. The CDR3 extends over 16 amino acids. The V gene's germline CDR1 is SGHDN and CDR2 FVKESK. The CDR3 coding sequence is TGTGCCAGCAGCCAAGAAGTCAGGCCTAGCACAGATACGCAGTATTTT. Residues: CASSQEVRPSTDTQYF.

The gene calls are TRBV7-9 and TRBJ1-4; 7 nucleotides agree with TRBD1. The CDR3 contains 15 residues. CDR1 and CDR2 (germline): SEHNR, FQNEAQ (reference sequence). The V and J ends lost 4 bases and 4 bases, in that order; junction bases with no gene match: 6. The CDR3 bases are TGTGCCAGCAGCTCTGACAGGGAGGGTAATGAAAAACTGTTTTTT. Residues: CASSSDREGNEKLFF.

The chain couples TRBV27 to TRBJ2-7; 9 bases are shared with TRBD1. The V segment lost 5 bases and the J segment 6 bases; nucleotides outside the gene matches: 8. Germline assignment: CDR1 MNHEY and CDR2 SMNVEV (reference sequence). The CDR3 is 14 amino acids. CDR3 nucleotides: TGTGCCAGCAGTACCGGGACAGGGCCCCCCGAGCAGTACTTC. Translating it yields CASSTGTGPPEQYF.

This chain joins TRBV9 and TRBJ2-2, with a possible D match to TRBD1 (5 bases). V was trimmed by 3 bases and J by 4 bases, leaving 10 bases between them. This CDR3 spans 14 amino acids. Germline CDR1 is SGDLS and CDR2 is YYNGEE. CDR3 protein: CASSGRGATGELFF. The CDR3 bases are TGTGCCAGCAGCGGAAGGGGTGCCACCGGGGAGCTGTTTTTT.

The CDR3 protein is CASSLAAIGPRLGVNTEAFF. The CDR3 DNA reads TGTGCCAGCAGCTTAGCGGCGATTGGGCCGCGCTTGGGGGTGAACACTGAAGCTTTCTTT. The genes are TRBV7-2 and TRBJ1-1; D is perhaps TRBD1 (5 bases). V was cut by 0 bases and J by 0 bases, with 23 bases left in between. The CDR3 covers 20 residues. Germline CDR1 and CDR2: SGHTA and FQGNSA. Combining the CDR3 with reference TRBV7-2 and TRBJ1-1 gives the whole variable domain GAGVSQSPSNKVTEKGKDVELRCDPISGHTALYWYRQSLGQGLEFLIYFQGNSAPDKSGLPSDRFSAERTGGSVSTLTIQRTQQEDSAVYLCASSLAAIGPRLGVNTEAFFGQGTRLTVV.

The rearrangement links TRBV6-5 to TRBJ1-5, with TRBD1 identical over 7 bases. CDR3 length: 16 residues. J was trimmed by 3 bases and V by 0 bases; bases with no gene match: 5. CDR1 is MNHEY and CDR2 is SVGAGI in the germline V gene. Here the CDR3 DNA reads TGTGCCAGCAGTTACTCGATTAGGGGGCTCAATCAGCCCCAGCATTTT. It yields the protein CASSYSIRGLNQPQHF.

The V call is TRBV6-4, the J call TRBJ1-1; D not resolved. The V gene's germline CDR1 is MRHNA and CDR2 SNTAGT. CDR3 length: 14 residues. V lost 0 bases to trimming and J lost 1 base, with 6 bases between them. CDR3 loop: CASSDSAGNTEAFF. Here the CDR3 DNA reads TGTGCCAGCAGTGACTCGGCGGGGAACACTGAAGCTTTCTTT.

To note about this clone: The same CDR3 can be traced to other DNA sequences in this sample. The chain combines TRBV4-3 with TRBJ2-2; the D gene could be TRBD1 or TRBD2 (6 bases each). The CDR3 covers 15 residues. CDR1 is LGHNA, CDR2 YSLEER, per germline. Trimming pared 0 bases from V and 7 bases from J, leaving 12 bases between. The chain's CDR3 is CASSQDSGGDGELFF. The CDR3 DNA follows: TGCGCCAGCAGCCAAGATTCCGGGGGCGACGGGGAGCTGTTTTTT.

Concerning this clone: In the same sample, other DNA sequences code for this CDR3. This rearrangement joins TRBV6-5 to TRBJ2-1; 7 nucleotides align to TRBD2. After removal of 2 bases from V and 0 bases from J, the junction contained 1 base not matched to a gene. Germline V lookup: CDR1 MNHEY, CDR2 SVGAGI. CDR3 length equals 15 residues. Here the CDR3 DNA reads TGTGCCAGCAGTTACGGCGGGAGCTCCTACAATGAGCAGTTCTTC. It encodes CASSYGGSSYNEQFF.

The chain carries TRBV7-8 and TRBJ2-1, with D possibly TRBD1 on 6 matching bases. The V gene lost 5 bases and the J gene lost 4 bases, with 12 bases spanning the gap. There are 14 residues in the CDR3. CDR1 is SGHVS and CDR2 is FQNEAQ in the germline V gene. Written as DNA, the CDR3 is TGTGCCAGCAGCCTCTGGACAGATTACAATGAGCAGTTCTTC. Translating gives CASSLWTDYNEQFF.